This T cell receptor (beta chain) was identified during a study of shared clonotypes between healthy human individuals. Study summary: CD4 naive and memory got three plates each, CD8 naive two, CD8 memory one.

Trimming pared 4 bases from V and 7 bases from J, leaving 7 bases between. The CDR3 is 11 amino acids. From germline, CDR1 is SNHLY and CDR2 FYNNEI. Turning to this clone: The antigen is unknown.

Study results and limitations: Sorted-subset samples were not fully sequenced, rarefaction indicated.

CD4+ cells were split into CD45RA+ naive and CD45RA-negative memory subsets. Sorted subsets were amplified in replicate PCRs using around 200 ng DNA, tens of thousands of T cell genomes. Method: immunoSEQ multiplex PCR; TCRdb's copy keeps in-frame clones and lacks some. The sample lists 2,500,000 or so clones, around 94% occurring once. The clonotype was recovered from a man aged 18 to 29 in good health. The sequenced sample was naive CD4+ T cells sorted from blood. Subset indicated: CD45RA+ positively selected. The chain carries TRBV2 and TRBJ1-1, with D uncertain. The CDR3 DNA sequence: TGTGCCAGCAGTGTTGCAGGTGAAGCTTTCTTT. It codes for CASSVAGEAFF.